This T cell receptor (beta chain) was captured by sequencing in a study of cytomegalovirus exposure and HLA in healthy donors. Whole-study findings and limits: The authors later found HLA-associated TCR beta chains more clonally expanded than equally common others. For cytomegalovirus status, the classifier reportedly gave diagnoses with high specificity and sensitivity. An analysis done earlier found most TCR beta V segments productive about 87% or about 30% of the time.

This PCR relied on a set of 60 Vbeta primers and 13 Jbeta primers. Repertoires were generated with immunoSEQ multiplex PCR, while TCRdb's copy carries only in-frame clones and drops some. The clone table shows 75,000 to 95,000 clones, with the ten largest holding just over 5.5%. As to this clone: The antigen remains undetermined.

While unrecorded immune exposures were likely, the donors were nominally healthy when sampled. V was trimmed by 7 bases and J by 7 bases, leaving 20 bases between them. The CDR3 totals 15 residues. Per germline, CDR1 WSHSY and CDR2 SAAADI. Material for sequencing was PBMCs. The V call is TRBV10-2, the J call TRBJ2-1, with D perhaps TRBD1 (6 bases). The source of this sequence is a girl aged 5-17 years in good health and CMV-seropositive. CDR3 loop: CASNHVGALGNEQFF. The CDR3 DNA is TGCGCCAGCAACCACGTGGGGGCCCTAGGGAATGAGCAGTTCTTC.